One and the same sample provided the 26 T cell receptor beta chains below, sequenced in a study of beta chain features in type 1 diabetes. Expressed TCRB transcripts were sequenced because the entire RNA isolate underwent reverse transcription. This table comes from immunoSEQ multiplex PCR, and its TCRdb copy is limited to in-frame clones, with some not included. The sample comprises hundreds of thousands of clones, about 15% of which are singletons, and 0.015% to 0.017% rests with the top ten. No cognate antigen is known for these TCRs. Study-level findings and limits: In all four CD4+ subsets, TCRB CDR3 length was significantly, moderately reduced in type 1 diabetes.

The sequenced material came from naive CD4+ T cells from blood. Receptor source: a man younger than 30 with type 1 diabetes.

This clone came up a few times. V is TRBV27 and J is TRBJ2-1; D might be TRBD2 (6 bases). CDR3 length equals 16 residues. Trimming shortened V by 5 bases and J by 4 bases, and 18 bases separated the two germline ends. Germline-derived CDR1 and CDR2 are MNHEY and SMNVEV (reference sequence). CDR3 in amino acids: CASSPIAGNPYNEQFF. In DNA, the CDR3 is TGTGCCAGCAGTCCGATTGCGGGGAATCCTTACAATGAGCAGTTCTTC.

This clone has a handful of counts. This chain links TRBV29-1 with TRBJ2-3, with D perhaps TRBD2 (5 bases). In germline, CDR1 is SQVTM, CDR2 ANQGSEA. Between the trimmed V and J ends, which lost 8 bases and 6 bases, there was a span of 21 bases. The CDR3 extends over 14 amino acids. The CDR3 protein is CSSGRTPRGDTQYF. CDR3 DNA: TGCAGCTCTGGTCGGACCCCCCGCGGGGATACGCAGTATTTT.

This clone was detected a few times. V gene TRBV5-1 combines with J gene TRBJ2-3, with D uncertain. Trimming took 7 bases from V and 4 from J, leaving 7 bases between them. Germline CDR1 is SGHRS and CDR2 is YFSETQ. The CDR3 runs 11 residues. The CDR3 reads CASAESDTQYF. CDR3 nucleotides: TGCGCCAGCGCCGAGTCAGATACGCAGTATTTT.

V is TRBV2 and J is TRBJ2-7; 7 bases map to TRBD2. V shed 3 bases, J shed 2 bases, and the junction held 7 bases outside the gene matches. The CDR3 covers 15 residues. Per germline, CDR1 SNHLY and CDR2 FYNNEI. The CDR3 DNA is TGTGCCAGCAGTGAGGGCATGCGGGAGACCTACGAGCAGTACTTC. It encodes CASSEGMRETYEQYF.

V is TRBV4-3 and J is TRBJ1-2, with D tentatively TRBD1 (6 bases). Per the germline V gene, CDR1 is LGHNA and CDR2 is YSLEER. Trimming pared 1 base from V and 4 bases from J, leaving 16 bases between. The CDR3 length is 16 residues. The CDR3 nucleotides are TGCGCCAGCAGCCAAGGGGACGGGGGGCAGTTCTATGGCTACACCTTC. Protein sequence: CASSQGDGGQFYGYTF.

This clone was recorded a few times. The J gene is TRBJ2-5, the V gene TRBV5-4, with 8 nucleotides matching TRBD1. V shed 4 bases, J shed 7 bases, and the junction held 15 bases outside the gene matches. CDR1 is SGHNT, CDR2 YYREEE, per germline (reference sequence). The CDR3 loop spans 16 amino acids. The CDR3 is CASSLDWTGRRGTQYF. The CDR3 region has the DNA TGTGCCAGCAGCCTGGATTGGACAGGGCGAAGGGGGACCCAGTACTTC.

The sample holds a few counts of this clone. The chain couples TRBV30 to TRBJ2-1; 7 positions match TRBD2. This CDR3 is 15 amino acids long. Trimming cost V 2 bases and J 6 bases; bases outside gene matches: 10. The germline CDR1 and CDR2 sequences are GTSNPN and SVGIG (reference sequence). The chain's CDR3 is CAWSRDYPRSNEQFF. CDR3 DNA: TGTGCCTGGAGTAGGGACTACCCAAGAAGCAATGAGCAGTTCTTC.

J is TRBJ2-2 and V is TRBV5-1; TRBD1 aligns across 8 bases. V shed 3 bases, J shed 3 bases, and the junction held 13 bases outside the gene matches. The CDR3 sequence is 18 residues long. Germline values: CDR1 SGHRS, CDR2 YFSETQ. Written as DNA, the CDR3 is TGCGCCAGCAGCTCCTTAGACTCCGGGACAGGATACACCGGGGAGCTGTTTTTT. It codes for CASSSLDSGTGYTGELFF.

A few counts support this clone. The chain recombines TRBV2 with TRBJ1-5; D remains ambiguous. Germline loops: CDR1 SNHLY, CDR2 FYNNEI. The CDR3 extends over 15 amino acids. V dropped 0 bases and J dropped 4 bases, with 10 bases sitting between them. The CDR3 region is CASSEARYRNQPQHF. DNA of the CDR3: TGTGCCAGCAGTGAAGCTAGATACCGAAATCAGCCCCAGCATTTT. Looking up the rest from reference TRBV2 and TRBJ1-5 gives the full variable domain: EPEVTQTPSHQVTQMGQEVILRCVPISNHLYFYWYRQILGQKVEFLVSFYNNEISEKSEIFDDQFSVERPDGSNFTLKIRSTKLEDSAMYFCASSEARYRNQPQHFGDGTRLSIL.

The CDR3 sequence: CASRHRVGYGYTF. The CDR3 DNA follows: TGTGCCAGCAGACACAGGGTGGGCTATGGCTACACCTTC. The rearrangement links TRBV2 to TRBJ1-2, with a possible D match to TRBD1 (6 bases). This CDR3 contains 13 residues. With 6 bases removed from V and 4 bases from J, the gap between germline ends came to 12 bases. The germline V gene encodes CDR1 SNHLY and CDR2 FYNNEI.

This clone was counted only a few times. The chain combines TRBV4-1 with TRBJ2-1; 15 bases align to TRBD2. This CDR3 has 18 amino acids. V shed 4 bases and J 4 bases; nucleotides not matched to a gene: 8. Per the germline V gene, CDR1 is MGHRA and CDR2 is YSYEKL. The CDR3 nucleotides read TGCGCCAGCAGCCGAGGACTAGCGGGAGGGATACAATACAATGAGCAGTTCTTC. It codes for CASSRGLAGGIQYNEQFF.

This chain joins TRBV2 and TRBJ2-4; 7 nucleotides align to TRBD1. Germline V gene sequence: CDR1 SNHLY, CDR2 FYNNEI. The ends lost 5 bases at V and 6 bases at J; junction bases unmatched: 10. CDR3 length equals 15 residues. CDR3 nucleotides: TGTGCCAGCAGTCCGACAGGGTGGTTAGGAAACATTCAGTACTTC. This translates into CASSPTGWLGNIQYF.

The chain combines TRBV5-1 with TRBJ2-3; 8 nucleotides match TRBD2. The CDR3 has 18 residues. Trimming cost V 2 bases and J 1 base; bases outside gene matches: 12. Germline V gene data show CDR1 as SGHRS and CDR2 as YFSETQ. The chain's CDR3 is CASSFLGSSGSGTDTQYF. DNA of the CDR3: TGCGCCAGCAGCTTTCTGGGATCTAGCGGGTCCGGCACAGATACGCAGTATTTT. The full variable domain, in which reference TRBV5-1 and TRBJ2-3 provide the parts outside the CDR3, is KAGVTQTPRYLIKTRGQQVTLSCSPISGHRSVSWYQQTPGQGLQFLFEYFSETQRNKGNFPGRFSGRQFSNSRSEMNVSTLELGDSALYLCASSFLGSSGSGTDTQYFGPGTRLTVL.

This clone has only a few counts. The rearrangement uses TRBV19 and TRBJ2-7, with 9 bases that match TRBD2. The trim removed 3 bases at V and 2 bases at J, leaving 8 bases unmatched. CDR1 is LNHDA, CDR2 SQIVND, per germline (reference sequence). The CDR3 covers 16 residues. In DNA, the CDR3 is TGTGCCAGTAGTATCAGGCAGCGGGAGGTTCCCTACGAGCAGTACTTC. It translates to CASSIRQREVPYEQYF.

This clone was found a few times. The same CDR3 is also encoded by other DNA sequences in this sample. The V and J genes are TRBV9 and TRBJ2-3; D is unresolved. Germline CDR1 is SGDLS and CDR2 is YYNGEE. CDR3 length equals 11 residues. The V and J ends lost 0 bases and 6 bases respectively, with 2 bases between them. The CDR3 sequence: CASSVADTQYF. Written as DNA, the CDR3 is TGTGCCAGCAGCGTAGCGGATACGCAGTATTTT.

This clone showed up just a few times. This sequence joins TRBV7-6 and TRBJ1-6, with a possible D match to TRBD1 (6 bases). This CDR3 comprises 17 residues. Germline V gives CDR1 SGHVS, CDR2 FNYEAQ. V lost 5 bases, J lost 0 bases, and 14 bases lay in between. As DNA, the CDR3 is TGTGCCAGCAGCCGCGGGGGGCAAAGCTCCTATAATTCACCCCTCCACTTT. It is translated as CASSRGGQSSYNSPLHF. The full variable domain, with the rest looked up from reference TRBV7-6 and TRBJ1-6, is GAGVSQSPRYKVTKRGQDVALRCDPISGHVSLYWYRQALGQGPEFLTYFNYEAQQDKSGLPNDRFSAERPEGSISTLTIQRTEQRDSAMYRCASSRGGQSSYNSPLHFGNGTRLTVT.

The chain uses TRBV9 and TRBJ2-2, with 9 bases matching TRBD1. The J segment lost 2 bases and the V segment lost 1 base, leaving 12 bases of the junction unmatched. CDR3 length: 19 amino acids. Germline V CDR1 and CDR2: SGDLS, YYNGEE. The CDR3 sequence: CASSVYGQGSEGNTGELFF. The CDR3 nucleotides read TGTGCCAGCAGCGTATACGGACAGGGGAGTGAGGGCAACACCGGGGAGCTGTTTTTT.

The J gene is TRBJ1-1, the V gene TRBV15; the D gene is possibly TRBD1 (6 bases). Germline V gene sequence: CDR1 LNHNV, CDR2 YYDKDF (reference sequence). The V gene lost 0 bases and the J gene lost 2 bases, with 13 bases spanning the gap. The length of the CDR3 is 16 residues. Here the CDR3 DNA reads TGTGCCACCAGCAGAGAGATACAGGGACCCAACACTGAAGCTTTCTTT. It codes for CATSREIQGPNTEAFF.

This clone was detected only a few times. The rearrangement uses TRBV28 and TRBJ2-2; D is unclear. Trimming took 3 bases from V and 6 from J, leaving 8 bases between them. Germline loops: CDR1 MDHEN, CDR2 SYDVKM. The CDR3 has 13 residues. Here the CDR3 DNA reads TGTGCCAGCAGTTTTGTACGGGCCGGGGAGCTGTTTTTT. As protein: CASSFVRAGELFF.

This clone turned up a few times. This chain uses TRBV19 with TRBJ1-1, with D unresolved. The germline V and J ends were trimmed by 2 bases and 2 bases, with 6 bases remaining between them. The CDR3 consists of 13 residues. Germline assignment: CDR1 LNHDA and CDR2 SQIVND (reference sequence). The CDR3 is CASSIQVNTEAFF. The CDR3 DNA is TGTGCCAGTAGTATACAGGTCAACACTGAAGCTTTCTTT.

This clone has a handful of counts. V gene TRBV6-6 combines with J gene TRBJ2-1, with TRBD2 matching 10 bases. The CDR3 has 14 residues. CDR1 is MNHNY, CDR2 SVGAGI, per germline (reference sequence). Trimming cost V 2 bases and J 7 bases; bases outside gene matches: 2. The CDR3 loop reads CASSYSGGANEQFF. CDR3 nucleotide sequence: TGTGCCAGCAGTTACAGCGGGGGGGCAAATGAGCAGTTCTTC.

V and J are TRBV10-3 and TRBJ1-5; no firm D call. V lost 5 bases to trimming and J lost 6 bases, with 14 bases between them. CDR3 length: 14 amino acids. Looked up from germline, CDR1 is ENHRY and CDR2 is SYGVKD. The CDR3 sequence is CAISNDTLFQPQHF. The CDR3 DNA is TGTGCCATCAGTAATGACACCTTGTTTCAGCCCCAGCATTTT.

V is TRBV2 and J is TRBJ1-4; tentative D call: TRBD1 (5 bases). The germline gives CDR1 SNHLY, CDR2 FYNNEI. The CDR3 loop spans 17 amino acids. Between the trimmed V and J ends, which lost 3 bases and 3 bases, there was a span of 17 bases. The CDR3: CASSDQGASYPNEKLFF. In nucleotides, the CDR3 is TGTGCCAGCAGTGACCAAGGGGCGTCCTACCCTAATGAAAAACTGTTTTTT.

V usage is TRBV27 and J usage is TRBJ1-2; D gene ambiguous. Germline V gene sequence: CDR1 MNHEY, CDR2 SMNVEV (reference sequence). This CDR3 contains 11 residues. V was trimmed by 6 bases and J by 8 bases, leaving 10 bases between them. In DNA form, the CDR3 reads TGTGCCAGCAGGAAAAACTGGGGCTACACCTTC. This gives the protein CASRKNWGYTF.

The J gene is TRBJ1-5, the V gene TRBV28; 8 bases agree with TRBD1. The germline V gene encodes CDR1 MDHEN and CDR2 SYDVKM. With 4 bases clipped from V and 7 bases from J, the junction kept 6 bases outside the gene matches. CDR3 length: 14 amino acids. DNA for the CDR3: TGTGCCAGCAGTTCGACAGGGGTCGGGCAGCCCCAGCATTTT. This gives the protein CASSSTGVGQPQHF.

CDR3 amino acids: CASSFGRGEFDTQYF. CDR3 nucleotide sequence: TGCGCCAGCAGCTTCGGCAGGGGCGAGTTCGATACGCAGTATTTT. V is TRBV5-1 and J is TRBJ2-3, with TRBD1 as a possible D gene (6 bases). V was cut by 2 bases and J by 6 bases, with 16 bases left in between. This CDR3 is built from 15 residues. Germline V CDR1 and CDR2: SGHRS, YFSETQ.